Listed below are T cell receptor beta chains from one sample, sequenced in a study of response to subunit inactivated influenza vaccine. One entry per CDR3 protein results from TCRdb running MiXCR on the RT-PCR reads. The table has 500,000 to 550,000 distinct CDR3 sequences, approximately 20% seen once. The sample was also reused in another study, on T cells expressing NK-cell markers.

The source was CD4+ T cells sorted from PBMCs, collected 12 days after vaccination. The receptors were sampled from a man over 45 who received an inactivated influenza vaccine. Each CDR3 is given with its conserved first and last residue. The D gene is left open where the match is weak.

TRBD2 TRBV20-1 CSARAPPGSSGTPETQYF
- TRBV28 CASGTHEQYF
- TRBV5-1 CASSLQGAVSEQYF
- TRBV7-9 CASSSGWGESLNTQYF
- TRBV6-2/TRBV6-3 CASSYSIGRPEQFF
- TRBV19 CASSIDQYQPQHF
- TRBV4-2 CASSQDRDEKLFF
TRBD1 TRBV5-1 CASSTGQATYEQYF
TRBD2 TRBV6-1 CATATSGGVGNEQFF
- TRBV6-5 CASSYSKSWRVGTDTQYF
- TRBV6-2/TRBV6-3 CASSYRSTDTQYF
TRBD1 TRBV7-3 CASSLGRGLGYTF
TRBD2 TRBV5-5 CASSIRREGLGGTQYF
TRBD1 TRBV12-3/TRBV12-4 CASSFRQGNRELFF
- TRBV5-1 CASSLEYGNTEAFF
TRBD1 TRBV19 CASSMTGENYGYTF
TRBD2 TRBV7-9 CASSPGLAGEDYEQYF
- TRBV20-1 CSWGGGGQDEQYF
- TRBV5-1 CASSLQAGVYGYTF
TRBD2 TRBV7-2 CASSLLAEYQETQYF
TRBD2 TRBV7-2 CATQRGGMNQETQYF
- TRBV21-1 CASSNEETSGTIRYNEQFF
TRBD2 TRBV7-9 CASSLALAGESYF
- TRBV29-1 CSVERDSNNQPQHF
- TRBV10-3 CAISEADNTGELFF
TRBD1 TRBV5-1 CASSLLGQGERDTQYF
- TRBV6-6 CASSYRNIEQYF
- TRBV7-2 CASSLAGALQETQYF
TRBD1 TRBV12-3/TRBV12-4 CASSLVSGGETEAFF
TRBD2 TRBV27 CASSTRGSGVYNEQFF
- TRBV6-1 CASSAGRIQETQYF
TRBD1 TRBV28 CASRNLGTGNQPQHF
TRBD2 TRBV12-3/TRBV12-4 CASSLSGTSVGDTQYF
TRBD1 TRBV12-3/TRBV12-4 CASSTGVVTIYF
TRBD2 TRBV20-1 CSAGGTSGYTDTQYF
- TRBV6-1 CASRRNSGTAFGGYTF
- TRBV7-9 CASSPRQFSGANVLTF
TRBD2 TRBV7-2 CASRLGGTYSEQYF
- TRBV4-3 CASSQDYRGTGELFF
TRBD1 TRBV20-1 CSALRPGDSPLKPQHF
TRBD1 TRBV20-1 CSATHRQGANEQFF
- TRBV29-1 CSVELADSYNEQFF
- TRBV6-1 CASTKGVSTTSTDTQYF
- TRBV5-1 CASSFDPQSPGTEAFF
- TRBV5-1 CASADPGAGYTF
- TRBV4-3 CASSQSLWMTDTQYF
- TRBV5-1 CASSLSPNQPQHF
- TRBV3-1 CASSYARGGLFF